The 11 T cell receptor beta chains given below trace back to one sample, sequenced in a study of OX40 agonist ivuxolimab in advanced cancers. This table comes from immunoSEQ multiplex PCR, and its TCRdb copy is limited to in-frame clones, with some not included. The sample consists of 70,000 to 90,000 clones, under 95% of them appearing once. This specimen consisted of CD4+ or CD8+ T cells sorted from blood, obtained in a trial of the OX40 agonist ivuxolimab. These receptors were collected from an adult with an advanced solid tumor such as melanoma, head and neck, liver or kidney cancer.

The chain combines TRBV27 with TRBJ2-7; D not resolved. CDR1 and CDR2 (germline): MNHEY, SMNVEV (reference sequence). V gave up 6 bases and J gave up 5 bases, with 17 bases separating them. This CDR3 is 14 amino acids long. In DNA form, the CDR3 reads TGTGCCAGCAGCCCCCGCCGGTCTACCCACGAGCAGTACTTC. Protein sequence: CASSPRRSTHEQYF.

CDR3 nucleotide sequence: TGTGCCAGCAGCTTAGTACGTGTCTCCACAGATACGCAGTATTTT. Its protein product is CASSLVRVSTDTQYF. V and J are TRBV7-2 and TRBJ2-3; D is ambiguous. Germline CDR1 reads SGHTA; CDR2 reads FQGNSA. The CDR3 loop spans 15 amino acids. The V end was cut by 1 base, the J end by 2 bases, with 10 bases between.

The DNA for the CDR3 is TGTGCCAGCAGAGTACTAGGAAGGGAGCAGTACTTC. It yields the protein CASRVLGREQYF. The J gene is TRBJ2-7, the V gene TRBV28, with D tentatively TRBD2 (5 bases). This CDR3 is built from 12 residues. CDR1 and CDR2 from the germline V gene are MDHEN and SYDVKM. V shed 6 bases and J shed 7 bases, with 13 bases lying between them.

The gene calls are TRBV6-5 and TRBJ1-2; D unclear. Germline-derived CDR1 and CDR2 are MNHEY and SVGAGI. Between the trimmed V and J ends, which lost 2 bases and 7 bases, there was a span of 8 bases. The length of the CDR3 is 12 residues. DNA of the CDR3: TGTGCCAGCAGTTACGGGGAATTTGGCTACACCTTC. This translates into CASSYGEFGYTF.

The CDR3 reads CASATSSNYGYTF. For the CDR3, the DNA is TGTGCCAGCGCAACCTCCTCTAACTATGGCTACACCTTC. The chain employs TRBV28 and TRBJ1-2; D call uncertain. V was cut by 8 bases and J by 0 bases, with 10 bases left in between. Germline V gene sequence: CDR1 MDHEN, CDR2 SYDVKM. This CDR3 has 13 residues.

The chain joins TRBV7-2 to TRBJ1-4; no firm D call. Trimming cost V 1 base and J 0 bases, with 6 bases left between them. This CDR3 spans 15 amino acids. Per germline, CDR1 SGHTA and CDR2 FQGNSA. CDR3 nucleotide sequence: TGTGCCAGCAGCTTAGAGATGGCAACTAATGAAAAACTGTTTTTT. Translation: CASSLEMATNEKLFF.

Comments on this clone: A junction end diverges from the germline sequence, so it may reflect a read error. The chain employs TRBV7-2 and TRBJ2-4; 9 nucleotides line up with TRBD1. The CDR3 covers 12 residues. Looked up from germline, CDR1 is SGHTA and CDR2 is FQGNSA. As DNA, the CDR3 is TGTGCCAGCAGCTCACAGGGGGCCCCTATCATCTTC. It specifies CASSSQGAPIIF.

CDR3 sequence reads: CASSPATEQNQPQHF. The CDR3 DNA sequence: TGTGCCAGCTCACCCGCAACTGAACAGAATCAGCCCCAGCATTTT. The chain links TRBV18 to TRBJ1-5; D uncertain. This CDR3 contains 15 residues. Germline-derived CDR1 and CDR2 are KGHSH and LQKENI. Trimming took 3 bases from V and 4 from J, leaving 13 bases between them.

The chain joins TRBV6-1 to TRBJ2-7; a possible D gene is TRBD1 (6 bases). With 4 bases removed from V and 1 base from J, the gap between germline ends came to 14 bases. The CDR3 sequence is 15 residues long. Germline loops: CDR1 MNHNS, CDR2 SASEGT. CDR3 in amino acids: CASSGSAGESYEQYF. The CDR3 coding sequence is TGTGCCAGCAGTGGGTCGGCAGGGGAGTCCTACGAGCAGTACTTC.

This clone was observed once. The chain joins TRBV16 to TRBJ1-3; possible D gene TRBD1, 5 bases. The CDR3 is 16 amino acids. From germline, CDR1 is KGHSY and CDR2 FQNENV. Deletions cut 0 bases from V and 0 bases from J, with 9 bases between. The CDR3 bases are TGTGCCAGCAGCCAATCCGGGACCGCCTCTGGAAACACCATATATTTT. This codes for CASSQSGTASGNTIYF.

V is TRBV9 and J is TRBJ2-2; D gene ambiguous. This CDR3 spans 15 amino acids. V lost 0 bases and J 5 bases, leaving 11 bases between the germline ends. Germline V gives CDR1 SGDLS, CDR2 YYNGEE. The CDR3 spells CASSVDPGVTGELFF. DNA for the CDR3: TGTGCCAGCAGCGTAGATCCAGGAGTGACCGGGGAGCTGTTTTTT.